The source of this T cell receptor (beta chain) is a study of shared clonotypes between healthy human individuals. V lost 6 bases to trimming and J lost 5 bases; unmatched junction nucleotides: 8. Germline V gives CDR1 KGHSH, CDR2 LQKENI. CDR3 size: 15 residues. To note about this clone: As yet, its antigen is unknown.

Findings of the study overall: Sampling involved blood alone; tissue repertoires likely differ.

CD8 cells classed as naive were CD45RO-negative and positively selected for CCR7, excluding terminally differentiated effector memory CD45RA+ cells. TCRdb keeps only in-frame clones here, not all; method: immunoSEQ multiplex PCR. This table has fewer than 1 million clones, around 96% appearing once. The chain recombines TRBV18 with TRBJ2-4; 9 bases line up with TRBD1. The TCR was taken from a man aged 25-45 years in good health. Sequenced input: naive CD8+ T cells sorted from blood. The CDR3 here is CASSNTDRGENIQYF. In nucleotides, the CDR3 is TGTGCCAGCTCCAATACCGACAGGGGGGAAAACATTCAGTACTTC.